Presented here are 9 T cell receptor beta chains from one specimen sequenced in a study of shared clonotypes between healthy human individuals (TCRdb year 2020). Library generation was performed with the immunoSEQ multiplex PCR assay. Here the immuneACCESS table is served through TCRdb, limited to in-frame sequences with V and J called. Missing clones are a known gap in these copies; in checked studies unresolved V genes cover under half, and the rest lacks a known reason. A total of roughly 220,000 clones appear in this sample, under 80% of them only once. Over 8.5% of the sample is held by the ten biggest clonotypes. The sequenced sample was memory CD4+ T cells sorted from blood. Explained via the paper, the cell subset or site label denotes: CD45RA-negative fraction. All receptors derive from a man aged 30-40 years in good health.

The chain is built from TRBV5-1 and TRBJ1-4; possibly TRBD1 for D (6 bases). The V gene's germline CDR1 is SGHRS and CDR2 YFSETQ. V was cut by 0 bases and J by 8 bases, with 14 bases left in between. The CDR3 runs to 15 residues. The CDR3 region has the DNA TGCGCCAGCAGCTTGGTTACAGGGTCTTACGAAAAACTGTTTTTT. Translated: CASSLVTGSYEKLFF.

The rearrangement joins TRBV18 to TRBJ2-1; tentatively, D is TRBD2 (6 bases). The ends were cut back, 2 bases at V and 15 bases at J, with 20 bases in the middle. The CDR3 has 14 amino acids. Germline lookup yields CDR1 KGHSH and CDR2 LQKENI. The CDR3 DNA reads TGTGCCAGCTCACCAAAAGCGGGCTGGGCCCTGCTGTTCTTC. It specifies CASSPKAGWALLFF.

J is TRBJ2-5 and V is TRBV6-5; no clear D gene. CDR1 and CDR2 (germline): MNHEY, SVGAGI. Trimming took 0 bases from V and 0 from J, leaving 2 bases between them. The CDR3 runs to 13 residues. Written as DNA, the CDR3 is TGTGCCAGCAGTTACTCAGACCAAGAGACCCAGTACTTC. It specifies CASSYSDQETQYF.

In its sample, this clone was seen a few times. The chain recombines TRBV7-9 with TRBJ2-5; D call uncertain. CDR1 and CDR2 from the germline V gene are SEHNR and FQNEAQ (reference sequence). CDR3 length equals 15 residues. Trimming stripped 5 bases from V and 2 bases from J, with 15 bases between. The CDR3 nucleotides read TGTGCCAGCAGCCGTAATCGGGTAGGGCAAGAGACCCAGTACTTC. It codes for CASSRNRVGQETQYF.

V and J are TRBV11-2 and TRBJ1-1; D gene uncertain. The V and J ends lost 0 bases and 1 base respectively, with 12 bases between them. This CDR3 is 16 amino acids long. Germline CDR1 reads SGHAT; CDR2 reads FQNNGV. Written as DNA, the CDR3 is TGTGCCAGCAGCTTAGACTCCTTGGCCGGGAACACTGAAGCTTTCTTT. Protein product: CASSLDSLAGNTEAFF. Full variable domain (rest looked up from reference TRBV11-2 and TRBJ1-1): EAGVAQSPRYKIIEKRQSVAFWCNPISGHATLYWYQQILGQGPKLLIQFQNNGVVDDSQLPKDRFSAERLKGVDSTLKIQPAKLEDSAVYLCASSLDSLAGNTEAFFGQGTRLTVV.

V usage is TRBV11-3 and J usage is TRBJ2-3; 11 bases fit TRBD2. The CDR3 has 18 amino acids. V lost 5 bases to trimming and J lost 4 bases; unmatched junction nucleotides: 14. CDR1 is SGHNT, CDR2 YENEEA, per germline. DNA for the CDR3: TGTGCCAGCAGCCTCGGCCGACCACTAGCGGGAGTTTCAGATACGCAGTATTTT. This encodes CASSLGRPLAGVSDTQYF.

A word on this clone: The junction differs from germline at one of its ends, possibly a read error. The chain couples TRBV14 to TRBJ2-3; 7 bases are a match to TRBD2. Per the germline V gene, CDR1 is SGHDN and CDR2 is FVKESK. The CDR3 runs 15 residues. Here the CDR3 DNA reads TGTGCCAGCAGTCAAGCGGGACTAAGCACAGATACGCAGTATTTT. Amino acid sequence: CASSQAGLSTDTQYF.

The rearrangement links TRBV5-5 to TRBJ2-3; D is undetermined. CDR1 is SGHKS and CDR2 is YYEKEE in the germline V gene (reference sequence). The CDR3 runs to 14 residues. Trimming shortened V by 3 bases and J by 14 bases, and 22 bases separated the two germline ends. CDR3 bases: TGTGCCAGCAGCTCCACGAGTGTGGGTGGAGTAGGGTATTTT. Residues: CASSSTSVGGVGYF. Supplemented by reference TRBV5-5 and TRBJ2-3, the full variable domain reads DAGVTQSPTHLIKTRGQQVTLRCSPISGHKSVSWYQQVLGQGPQFIFQYYEKEERGRGNFPDRFSARQFPNYSSELNVNALLLGDSALYLCASSSTSVGGVGYFGPGTRLTVL.

The chain carries TRBV5-4 and TRBJ2-3, with D tentatively TRBD1 or TRBD2 (7 bases each). This CDR3 contains 14 residues. Trimming left V 7 bases short and J 4 bases short, with 16 bases between. Germline-derived CDR1 and CDR2 are SGHNT and YYREEE (reference sequence). The CDR3 loop is CASAFGRGPDTQYF. CDR3 bases: TGTGCCAGCGCGTTTGGGAGGGGGCCAGATACGCAGTATTTT.